This TCR beta chain was recorded in a study of STAT5B mutations in CD4+ large granular lymphocyte leukemia. CDR1 is SGHNT and CDR2 is YYREEE in the germline V gene (reference sequence). The CDR3 runs 15 residues. Trimming took 3 bases from V and 4 from J; bases not matched to a gene: 3. Study observations and caveats: No patients shared main leukemic clonotypes, though 20% to 25% appeared at low frequency elsewhere. Without putative leukemic clones, patient CD4-sorted repertoires remained more clonal than healthy CD4+ repertoires. Data were not HLA-matched across samples. Compared with healthy controls (2/35), patient top clones favored TRBV06 (8/27).

With respect to this clone: As yet, its antigen is unknown.

Using immunoSEQ multiplex PCR, the repertoire was profiled, and TCRdb retains in-frame clones only, with some absent. The table lists roughly 30,000 clones, roughly 82% of them singletons. What was sequenced was CD4+ T cells from blood buffy coats. This TCR was recovered from a human donor in good health. The J gene is TRBJ2-3, the V gene TRBV5-4; 12 bases align to TRBD2. As DNA, the CDR3 is TGTGCCAGCAGCTCGACTAGCGGGAGCCCAGATACGCAGTATTTT. Residues: CASSSTSGSPDTQYF. Full variable domain (missing parts from reference TRBV5-4 and TRBJ2-3): ETGVTQSPTHLIKTRGQQVTLRCSSQSGHNTVSWYQQALGQGPQFIFQYYREEENGRGNFPPRFSGLQFPNYSSELNVNALELDDSALYLCASSSTSGSPDTQYFGPGTRLTVL.